The 24 T cell receptor beta chains presented below share a single source sample, sequenced in a study of control samples from healthy donors and cancer patients (dated by TCRdb to about 2020). To prepare the library, the immunoSEQ multiplex PCR assay was applied. As stored in TCRdb, this immuneACCESS dataset retains in-frame rearrangements with V and J assigned. A fraction of the clones does not appear; measured against another copy, unresolved V genes explain less than half of the discrepancy, and the remainder lacks a known reason. Present in this sample are approximately 100,000 clones, roughly 90% of which were seen just once. The ten largest account for approximately 7.8% of the sample. Sequenced input: blood. The receptors were gathered from a man aged 30 to 39 in good health.

This rearrangement joins TRBV18 to TRBJ2-3; D is unresolved. CDR3 length equals 15 residues. V was clipped by 8 bases and J by 0 bases, with 15 bases between them. In germline, CDR1 is KGHSH, CDR2 LQKENI. CDR3 coding DNA: TGTGCCAGCGCTGAATTAAGTGCTAGCACAGATACGCAGTATTTT. Translated: CASAELSASTDTQYF.

V and J are TRBV18 and TRBJ1-1; no definite D call. The CDR3 covers 14 residues. The ends were cut back, 5 bases at V and 4 bases at J, with 14 bases in the middle. Germline V gives CDR1 KGHSH, CDR2 LQKENI. CDR3 loop: CASSSQAVGTEAFF. In DNA form, the CDR3 reads TGTGCCAGCTCATCCCAGGCCGTCGGCACTGAAGCTTTCTTT.

V and J are TRBV6-5 and TRBJ2-1; 9 bases agree with TRBD2. Germline loops: CDR1 MNHEY, CDR2 SVGAGI. J gave up 5 bases and V 6 bases, and 2 bases lay outside the gene matches. The CDR3 spans 13 residues. The CDR3 spells CASRWTSDNEQFF. The CDR3 DNA is TGTGCCAGCAGATGGACTAGCGACAATGAGCAGTTCTTC.

The V and J genes are TRBV10-1 and TRBJ2-3; D is unclear. The CDR3 extends over 13 amino acids. Germline assignment: CDR1 WNHNN and CDR2 SYGVQD (reference sequence). The germline V and J ends were trimmed by 4 bases and 4 bases, with 9 bases remaining between them. The CDR3 DNA is TGCGCCAGCAGTGTGGGGATGGCAGATACGCAGTATTTT. Amino acid sequence: CASSVGMADTQYF.

This sequence joins TRBV24-1 and TRBJ1-5, with a weak D call TRBD1 (6 bases). The CDR3 loop spans 14 amino acids. Trimming removed 2 bases at V and 7 bases at J, with 11 bases between. Germline V gene sequence: CDR1 KGHDR, CDR2 SFDVKD. The CDR3 DNA is TGTGCCACCAGTGATTACAGGGTCGCGCAGCCCCAGCATTTT. Amino acid sequence: CATSDYRVAQPQHF.

In its sample, this clone was seen a few times. This chain uses TRBV28 with TRBJ2-1; the D gene is possibly TRBD2 (6 bases). The CDR3 covers 14 residues. CDR1 is MDHEN, CDR2 SYDVKM, per germline. Trimming took 5 bases from V and 4 from J, leaving 12 bases between them. The DNA for the CDR3 is TGTGCCAGCAGTCCATCGGGGGTATACAATGAGCAGTTCTTC. As protein: CASSPSGVYNEQFF.

The chain has TRBV29-1 and TRBJ2-3, with D uncertain. The germline V gene encodes CDR1 SQVTM and CDR2 ANQGSEA. V lost 2 bases and J 7 bases, leaving 10 bases between the germline ends. The CDR3 is 12 residues long. CDR3 sequence: CSVERAGNTQYF. The CDR3 coding sequence is TGCAGCGTTGAAAGGGCAGGAAATACGCAGTATTTT.

A few counts support this clone. Other DNA sequences in this specimen translate into the identical CDR3. This chain joins TRBV25-1 and TRBJ2-1; tentatively, D is TRBD2 (6 bases). Trimming shortened V by 2 bases and J by 5 bases, and 10 bases separated the two germline ends. This CDR3 region has 14 residues. CDR1 MGHDK and CDR2 SYGVNS come from the germline V gene. For the CDR3, the DNA is TGTGCCAGCAGTGAAGACGGGGGAAACAATGAGCAGTTCTTC. This codes for CASSEDGGNNEQFF.

The V and J genes are TRBV6-1 and TRBJ1-5, with no clear D. This CDR3 has 15 amino acids. Germline loops: CDR1 MNHNS, CDR2 SASEGT. Trimming stripped 1 base from V and 6 bases from J, with 13 bases between. In DNA, the CDR3 is TGTGCCAGCAGTGAAGGTGCCGGAGGCACTCAGCCCCAGCATTTT. Protein sequence: CASSEGAGGTQPQHF.

The chain carries TRBV28 and TRBJ1-5; 9 bases match TRBD1. The CDR3 has 15 amino acids. V lost 6 bases, J lost 4 bases, and 7 bases stayed unmatched. Germline assignment: CDR1 MDHEN and CDR2 SYDVKM. The CDR3 reads CASSPTGGRNQPQHF. The CDR3 region has the DNA TGTGCCAGCAGCCCCACAGGGGGCAGGAATCAGCCCCAGCATTTT. The full variable domain, with the rest looked up from reference TRBV28 and TRBJ1-5, is DVKVTQSSRYLVKRTGEKVFLECVQDMDHENMFWYRQDPGLGLRLIYFSYDVKMKEKGDIPEGYSVSREKKERFSLILESASTNQTSMYLCASSPTGGRNQPQHFGDGTRLSIL.

This rearrangement joins TRBV5-4 to TRBJ1-2, with 10 bases matching TRBD1. CDR1 SGHNT and CDR2 YYREEE come from the germline V gene (reference sequence). The V segment lost 2 bases and the J segment 8 bases; nucleotides outside the gene matches: 6. There are 14 residues in the CDR3. The CDR3 coding sequence is TGTGCCAGCAGCTTCCGGGACAGGGGATACGGCTACACCTTC. Translating gives CASSFRDRGYGYTF.

This clone turned up a few times. This rearrangement joins TRBV7-9 to TRBJ2-7; tentative D call: TRBD1 (6 bases). The V end lost 5 bases, the J end lost 3 bases, and 11 bases lay between the germline ends. CDR1 SEHNR and CDR2 FQNEAQ come from the germline V gene (reference sequence). The CDR3 length is 13 residues. The CDR3: CASSTGTYYEQYF. The CDR3 DNA is TGTGCCAGCAGCACCGGGACATACTACGAGCAGTACTTC.

This CDR3 reads CASSQVQGSNTEAFF. In DNA form, the CDR3 reads TGCGCCAGCAGCCAGGTACAGGGGTCGAACACTGAAGCTTTCTTT. V is TRBV4-1 and J is TRBJ1-1; TRBD1 aligns across 7 bases. Germline lookup yields CDR1 MGHRA and CDR2 YSYEKL. Trimming took 3 bases from V and 1 from J; bases not matched to a gene: 5. The CDR3 totals 15 residues.

V and J are TRBV7-3 and TRBJ1-1, with no clear D. With 2 bases removed from V and 3 bases from J, the gap between germline ends came to 7 bases. Germline CDR1 is SGHTA and CDR2 is FQGTGA. This CDR3 has 13 amino acids. The CDR3 bases are TGTGCCAGCAGCTTAGAGGATTACACTGAAGCTTTCTTT. Translating gives CASSLEDYTEAFF.

J is TRBJ2-5 and V is TRBV14; D call uncertain. This CDR3 has 15 residues. Per germline, CDR1 SGHDN and CDR2 FVKESK. V was trimmed by 2 bases and J by 1 base, leaving 11 bases between them. This chain's CDR3 is CASSQLLSSQETQYF. CDR3 nucleotides: TGTGCCAGCAGCCAACTTTTGAGCAGCCAAGAGACCCAGTACTTC.

This clone was observed once. This chain connects TRBV4-2 to TRBJ2-7; 10 bases line up with TRBD1. Unmatched junction bases numbered 7, after V lost 3 bases and J lost 2 bases. The CDR3 runs 16 residues. CDR1 LGHNA and CDR2 YNFKEQ come from the germline V gene. The CDR3: CASSQDRGGLPYEQYV. CDR3 sequence (DNA): TGTGCCAGCAGCCAGGACAGGGGGGGGCTCCCCTACGAGCAGTACGTC.

The chain links TRBV7-2 to TRBJ2-2; 7 bases match TRBD1. The germline CDR1 and CDR2 sequences are SGHTA and FQGNSA. This CDR3 is 17 amino acids long. Trimming took 6 bases from V and 2 from J; bases not matched to a gene: 12. Here the CDR3 reads CASRSLQGNLNTGELFF. The CDR3 DNA reads as TGTGCCAGCAGATCCCTACAGGGGAACCTTAACACCGGGGAGCTGTTTTTT.

The chain couples TRBV25-1 to TRBJ1-1, with D possibly matching TRBD1 (5 bases). Germline V gene data show CDR1 as MGHDK and CDR2 as SYGVNS. The CDR3 has 16 amino acids. Trimming took 6 bases from V and 0 from J, leaving 17 bases between them. The CDR3 sequence: CASSSDLGRVNTEAFF. DNA of the CDR3: TGTGCCAGCAGCTCGGATCTGGGCAGGGTGAACACTGAAGCTTTCTTT.

The V call is TRBV9, the J call TRBJ2-4; TRBD1 matches 7 bases. Germline trimming cut 0 bases from V and 0 bases from J; bases unmatched to any gene: 3. Per germline, CDR1 SGDLS and CDR2 YYNGEE. The CDR3 is 16 amino acids. CDR3 amino acids: CASSVGDSLAKNIQYF. CDR3 nucleotides: TGTGCCAGCAGCGTAGGGGACAGTCTAGCCAAAAACATTCAGTACTTC. Full variable domain (outside the CDR3, taken from reference TRBV9 and TRBJ2-4): DSGVTQTPKHLITATGQRVTLRCSPRSGDLSVYWYQQSLDQGLQFLIQYYNGEERAKGNILERFSAQQFPDLHSELNLSSLELGDSALYFCASSVGDSLAKNIQYFGAGTRLSVL.

The chain links TRBV7-9 to TRBJ2-7; possibly TRBD1 for D (6 bases). The CDR3 has 13 residues. Germline lookup yields CDR1 SEHNR and CDR2 FQNEAQ (reference sequence). The germline V and J ends were trimmed by 3 bases and 1 base, with 7 bases remaining between them. CDR3 DNA: TGTGCCAGCAGCTTCGGACAGTCCTACGAGCAGTACTTC. This translates into CASSFGQSYEQYF.

By its share, this clone is medium-sized. J is TRBJ1-1 and V is TRBV5-4; the D is unclear. Germline V gives CDR1 SGHNT, CDR2 YYREEE (reference sequence). The CDR3 spans 13 residues. Trimming took off 2 bases at V and 1 base at J, with 6 bases between the two ends. The CDR3 here is CASSFGGNTEAFF. The CDR3 DNA sequence: TGTGCCAGCAGCTTCGGAGGGAACACTGAAGCTTTCTTT.

V usage is TRBV30 and J usage is TRBJ1-2; the D is unclear. The V end lost 1 base, the J end lost 2 bases, and 11 bases lay between the germline ends. The CDR3 sequence is 14 residues long. Germline CDR1 is GTSNPN and CDR2 is SVGIG (reference sequence). The CDR3 DNA reads TGTGCCTGGAGTGATGGCCACGGCAACTATGGCTACACCTTC. Encoded protein: CAWSDGHGNYGYTF.

In nucleotides, the CDR3 is TGTGCCAGTAGTATTGGTTGGGGTAAGATCTCCTACGAGCAGTACTTC. Translated, it gives CASSIGWGKISYEQYF. The chain combines TRBV19 with TRBJ2-7; D ambiguous. CDR3 size: 16 residues. Trimming removed 3 bases at V and 0 bases at J, with 15 bases between. Per the germline V gene, CDR1 is LNHDA and CDR2 is SQIVND (reference sequence).

This clone was counted a single time. This chain joins TRBV5-6 and TRBJ1-3, with a possible D match to TRBD1 (6 bases). The V and J ends lost 2 bases and 2 bases respectively, with 17 bases between them. CDR3 length: 17 residues. The germline gives CDR1 SGHDT, CDR2 YYEEEE. This CDR3 reads CASSLKEQGHTGNTIYF. In nucleotides, the CDR3 is TGTGCCAGCAGCTTAAAAGAGCAGGGGCACACTGGAAACACCATATATTTT. Variable domain in full (rest from reference TRBV5-6 and TRBJ1-3): DAGVTQSPTHLIKTRGQQVTLRCSPKSGHDTVSWYQQALGQGPQFIFQYYEEEERQRGNFPDRFSGHQFPNYSSELNVNALLLGDSALYLCASSLKEQGHTGNTIYFGEGSWLTVV.